Following are 21 T cell receptor beta chains from one sample sequenced in a study of spatial heterogeneity in lung cancer. Study results and limitations: Expanded intratumoral alpha and beta TCR counts tracked tumor mutation counts.

Time point here: sample taken at primary tumor resection. From the 5' RACE reads, TCRdb called clonotypes with MiXCR, one entry per CDR3 protein. The data contain under 15,000 distinct CDR3 sequences, less than 6.5% of them singletons. The antigens for these receptors are not known. Material: lung tumor tissue, obtained at surgery. The receptors derive from a female donor with early-stage non-small cell lung cancer.

This clonotype has ten or more counts. This beta chain lies outside the target of a library built for alpha chains; its clone size means little. This chain links TRBV9 with TRBJ2-1, with 9 bases aligning to TRBD1. CDR1 and CDR2 from the germline V gene are SGDLS and YYNGEE. The CDR3 has 14 amino acids. J lost 5 bases, V lost 4 bases, and 4 bases had no gene match. CDR3 region: CASSPTGGHNEQFF. CDR3 sequence (DNA): TGTGCCAGCAGCCCAACAGGGGGCCACAATGAGCAGTTCTTC.

This clonotype is labeled medium-sized. The size of this beta chain means little, since it is a stray read in a library made for alpha chains. The V and J genes are TRBV20-1 and TRBJ1-4; no firm D call. Trimming took 6 bases from V and 5 from J, leaving 10 bases between them. Germline V CDR1 and CDR2: DFQATT, SNEGSKA (reference sequence). CDR3 length equals 12 residues. As DNA, the CDR3 is TGCAGTGCCCCGAGGAGAAATGAAAAACTGTTTTTT. It specifies CSAPRRNEKLFF.

This clonotype has a count of ten or more. Because this beta chain is a stray read in a library intended to capture alpha chains, its abundance should not be given much weight. The chain is built from TRBV2 and TRBJ1-1; unclear D gene. CDR1 SNHLY and CDR2 FYNNEI come from the germline V gene. Trimming shortened V by 10 bases and J by 1 base, and 13 bases separated the two germline ends. The CDR3 sequence is 13 residues long. In nucleotides, the CDR3 is TGTGCCACCAAACGCGAGGGGAACACTGAAGCTTTCTTT. Protein sequence: CATKREGNTEAFF.

In this sample, this clonotype turned up many times. In a library made to pick up alpha chains, this beta chain is a stray read with a size that means little. The chain uses TRBV7-3 and TRBJ2-2; D not resolved. V shed 4 bases and J shed 3 bases, with 6 bases lying between them. Germline-derived CDR1 and CDR2 are SGHTA and FQGTGA. CDR3 length equals 13 residues. CDR3 loop: CASSSVHTGELFF. For the CDR3, the DNA is TGTGCCAGCAGCTCGGTTCACACCGGGGAGCTGTTTTTT.

In its sample, this clonotype was seen many times. Found in a library prepared for alpha chains, this beta chain is an off-target read, and its abundance has little meaning. V is TRBV20-1 and J is TRBJ2-3; D possibly uses TRBD1 or TRBD2 (5 bases each). The CDR3 has 12 amino acids. The germline V gene encodes CDR1 DFQATT and CDR2 SNEGSKA (reference sequence). With 1 base removed from V and 12 bases from J, the gap between germline ends came to 14 bases. CDR3 bases: TGCAGTGCTAGAGCATCAGGGACGATACAGTATTTT. The encoded protein is CSARASGTIQYF.

By share, this clonotype ranks as medium-sized. This beta chain slipped into a library made for alpha chains as a stray read, so its size is not meaningful. The rearrangement joins TRBV4-1 to TRBJ1-1; D not certain. Germline CDR1 reads MGHRA; CDR2 reads YSYEKL. The V end was cut by 0 bases, the J end by 2 bases, with 10 bases between. The CDR3 has 15 residues. CDR3 nucleotide sequence: TGCGCCAGCAGCCAAGATCTCCAGGCTAACACTGAAGCTTTCTTT. Amino acids: CASSQDLQANTEAFF.

This clonotype was seen at least ten times. Found in a library prepared for alpha chains, this beta chain is an off-target read, and its abundance has little meaning. The chain couples TRBV30 to TRBJ2-3, with TRBD2 matching 11 bases. From germline, CDR1 is GTSNPN and CDR2 SVGIG (reference sequence). The CDR3 loop spans 16 amino acids. V was clipped by 6 bases and J by 2 bases; unmatched bases: 10. Here the CDR3 reads CACFQTGLAATDTQYF. The CDR3, as DNA: TGTGCCTGTTTTCAGACGGGACTAGCGGCCACAGATACGCAGTATTTT.

Concerning this clonotype: Because this beta chain is a stray read in a library intended to capture alpha chains, its abundance should not be given much weight. The chain has TRBV7-6 and TRBJ2-2, with D perhaps assigned TRBD1 or TRBD2 (6 bases each). This CDR3 has 16 amino acids. Germline V gene sequence: CDR1 SGHVS, CDR2 FNYEAQ. Trimming took 1 base from V and 6 from J, leaving 15 bases between them. CDR3 in amino acids: CASSLGNREAAGELFF. DNA of the CDR3: TGTGCCAGCAGCTTAGGGAACAGGGAGGCAGCCGGGGAGCTGTTTTTT.

The table lists this clonotype with many counts. The size of this beta chain means little, since it is a stray read in a library made for alpha chains. The chain has TRBV24-1 and TRBJ1-2, with no clear D. Germline CDR1 is KGHDR and CDR2 is SFDVKD. CDR3 length: 10 residues. Trimming pared 7 bases from V and 8 bases from J, leaving 7 bases between. DNA of the CDR3: TGTGCCACCAGCGGTGGAGGCTACACCTTC. This codes for CATSGGGYTF.

Of note for this clonotype: This beta chain came through as a stray read in a library set up for alpha chains, and its size says little. The CDR3 coding sequence is TGTGCCAGCAGCCAAGATAGTGGGGGACTAGCGGGGCAGTACTTC. Translation: CASSQDSGGLAGQYF. The chain has TRBV4-2 and TRBJ2-7; 12 positions agree with TRBD2. From germline, CDR1 is LGHNA and CDR2 YNFKEQ. This CDR3 region has 15 residues. The trim removed 0 bases at V and 9 bases at J, leaving 6 bases unmatched.

This clonotype was detected ten times or more. With the library built for alpha chains, this beta chain is off target and its frequency is not meaningful. This chain uses TRBV11-2 with TRBJ2-7; D gene unclear. CDR3 size: 14 residues. The germline V gene encodes CDR1 SGHAT and CDR2 FQNNGV. The V end lost 1 base, the J end lost 5 bases, and 12 bases lay between the germline ends. The CDR3 loop reads CASSLAGRENEQYF. The CDR3 DNA follows: TGTGCCAGCAGCTTAGCAGGAAGGGAAAACGAGCAGTACTTC.

This clonotype is medium-sized in the sample. A library made for alpha chains picked up this beta chain off target, so its size means little. The chain joins TRBV7-9 to TRBJ1-1; D possibly corresponds to TRBD1 (5 bases). Trimming cost V 2 bases and J 1 base, with 8 bases left between them. This CDR3 comprises 14 residues. Germline CDR1 is SEHNR and CDR2 is FQNEAQ (reference sequence). In nucleotides, the CDR3 is TGTGCCAGCAGCTTAACAGGCCAGAACACTGAAGCTTTCTTT. Translating gives CASSLTGQNTEAFF. Variable domain in full (rest from reference TRBV7-9 and TRBJ1-1): DTGVSQNPRHKITKRGQNVTFRCDPISEHNRLYWYRQTLGQGPEFLTYFQNEAQLEKSRLLSDRFSAERPKGSFSTLEIQRTEQGDSAMYLCASSLTGQNTEAFFGQGTRLTVV.

This clonotype came up many times. This beta chain slipped into a library made for alpha chains as a stray read, so its size is not meaningful. The chain employs TRBV9 and TRBJ1-3; D unclear. V was trimmed by 2 bases and J by 5 bases, leaving 11 bases between them. The CDR3 has 14 residues. CDR1 and CDR2 (germline): SGDLS, YYNGEE. The CDR3 DNA is TGTGCCAGCAGCGTTGAAGGGCAGAGAAACACCATATATTTT. Its translation is CASSVEGQRNTIYF.

This clonotype was seen at least ten times. As an off-target read in a library built for alpha chains, this beta chain has a frequency of little significance. The chain recombines TRBV7-9 with TRBJ2-5, with a tentative D call TRBD1 (6 bases). The CDR3 is made up of 19 amino acids. Deletions cut 5 bases from V and 9 bases from J, with 34 bases between. Germline lookup yields CDR1 SEHNR and CDR2 FQNEAQ (reference sequence). CDR3 coding DNA: TGTGCCAGCAGCCCGCTCTACCCGACCCCGACAGGAGAAGAGAGACCCCAGTACTTC. It yields the protein CASSPLYPTPTGEERPQYF.

This clonotype was detected many times. Being off target in a library aimed at alpha chains, this beta chain has a size of little meaning. V usage is TRBV7-2 and J usage is TRBJ2-7; 9 bases map to TRBD1. Germline V gene lookup returns CDR1 SGHTA and CDR2 FQGNSA. With V trimmed by 5 bases and J by 4 bases, 6 bases remained unmatched. The CDR3 consists of 14 residues. CDR3 nucleotides: TGTGCCAGCAGCCTCTCTGACAGGGGGTACGAGCAGTACTTC. Residues: CASSLSDRGYEQYF.

This clonotype has a count of ten or more. With the library built for alpha chains, this beta chain is off target and its frequency is not meaningful. The chain joins TRBV12-3 or TRBV12-4 to TRBJ1-2; D not resolved. This CDR3 region has 14 residues. The germline V and J ends were trimmed by 3 bases and 4 bases, with 12 bases remaining between them. Here the CDR3 reads CASSFRSGTYGYTF. Written as DNA, the CDR3 is TGTGCCAGCAGTTTTCGGTCTGGAACCTATGGCTACACCTTC.

At least ten counts were recorded for this clonotype. Being off target in a library aimed at alpha chains, this beta chain has a size of little meaning. The chain recombines TRBV24-1 with TRBJ2-3; D is possibly TRBD1 (7 bases). CDR1 KGHDR and CDR2 SFDVKD come from the germline V gene. The CDR3 contains 15 residues. Trimming stripped 3 bases from V and 3 bases from J, with 12 bases between. In DNA form, the CDR3 reads TGTGCCACCAGTGATCCGACAGGGAGGACAGATACGCAGTATTTT. Translation: CATSDPTGRTDTQYF.

Ten or more counts support this clonotype. Little can be read into the size of this beta chain, an off-target read in a library designed for alpha chains. DNA of the CDR3: TGTGCCAGTAGTATCTATCGGCGGGGAGGGCCGCAGTATTTT. Its protein product is CASSIYRRGGPQYF. The rearrangement uses TRBV19 and TRBJ2-3; 7 nucleotides match TRBD2. V dropped 3 bases and J dropped 10; count of bases not matched to a gene: 10. Germline V CDR1 and CDR2: LNHDA, SQIVND (reference sequence). The CDR3 contains 14 residues.

Turning to this clonotype: Little can be read into the size of this beta chain, an off-target read in a library designed for alpha chains. The rearrangement uses TRBV12-3 or TRBV12-4 and TRBJ2-4; tentatively, D is TRBD1 or TRBD2 (6 bases each). Trimming removed 3 bases at V and 4 bases at J, with 10 bases between. CDR3 length: 14 amino acids. The CDR3 loop reads CASSFGGQKNIQYF. In DNA form, the CDR3 reads TGTGCCAGCAGTTTTGGGGGGCAGAAAAACATTCAGTACTTC.

This clonotype was observed at least ten times. Being off target in a library aimed at alpha chains, this beta chain has a size of little meaning. The chain's CDR3 is CASRTGWDNYGYTF. The CDR3 bases are TGCGCCAGCAGGACAGGGTGGGATAACTATGGCTACACCTTC. J is TRBJ1-2 and V is TRBV5-1, with 7 bases matching TRBD1. Germline CDR1 and CDR2: SGHRS and YFSETQ. Germline trimming cut 5 bases from V and 1 base from J; bases unmatched to any gene: 5. The CDR3 has 14 amino acids.

Many counts were recorded for this clonotype. This beta chain slipped into a library made for alpha chains as a stray read, so its size is not meaningful. The chain carries TRBV4-2 and TRBJ2-2, with a weak D call TRBD2 (6 bases). V was trimmed by 3 bases and J by 5 bases, leaving 13 bases between them. Looked up from germline, CDR1 is LGHNA and CDR2 is YNFKEQ. The CDR3 is made up of 15 amino acids. As DNA, the CDR3 is TGTGCCAGCAGCCAGCGGGACTTCCTAACCGGGGAGCTGTTTTTT. Translated, it gives CASSQRDFLTGELFF.